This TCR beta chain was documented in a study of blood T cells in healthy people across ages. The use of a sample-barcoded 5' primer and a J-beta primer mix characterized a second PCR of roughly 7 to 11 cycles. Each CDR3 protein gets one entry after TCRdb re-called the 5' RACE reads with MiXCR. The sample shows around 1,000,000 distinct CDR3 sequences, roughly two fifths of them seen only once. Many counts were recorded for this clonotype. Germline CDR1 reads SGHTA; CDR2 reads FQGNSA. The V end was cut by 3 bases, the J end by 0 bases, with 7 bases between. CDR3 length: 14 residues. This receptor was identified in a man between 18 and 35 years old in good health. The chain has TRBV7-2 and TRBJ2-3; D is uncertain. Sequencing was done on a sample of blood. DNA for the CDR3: TGTGCCAGCAGCTTGACAACTAGCACAGATACGCAGTATTTT. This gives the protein CASSLTTSTDTQYF.